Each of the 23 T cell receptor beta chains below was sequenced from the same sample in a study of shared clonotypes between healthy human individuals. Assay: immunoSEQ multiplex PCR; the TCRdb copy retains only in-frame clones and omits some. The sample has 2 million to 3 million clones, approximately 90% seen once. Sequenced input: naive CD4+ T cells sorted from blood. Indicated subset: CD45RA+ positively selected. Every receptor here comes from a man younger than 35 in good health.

CDR3 nucleotides: TGTGCCAGCAGCTCAGGGGCAGGGAACTATGGCTACACCTTC. Protein: CASSSGAGNYGYTF. The chain recombines TRBV27 with TRBJ1-2; possible D gene TRBD1, 6 bases. Trimming cost V 6 bases and J 2 bases, with 13 bases left between them. The CDR3 has 14 amino acids. The germline V gene encodes CDR1 MNHEY and CDR2 SMNVEV (reference sequence).

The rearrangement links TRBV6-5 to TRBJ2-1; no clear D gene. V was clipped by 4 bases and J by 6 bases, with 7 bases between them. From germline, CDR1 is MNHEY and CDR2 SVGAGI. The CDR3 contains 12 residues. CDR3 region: CASSSYPNEQFF. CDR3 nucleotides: TGTGCCAGCAGTTCTTATCCCAATGAGCAGTTCTTC.

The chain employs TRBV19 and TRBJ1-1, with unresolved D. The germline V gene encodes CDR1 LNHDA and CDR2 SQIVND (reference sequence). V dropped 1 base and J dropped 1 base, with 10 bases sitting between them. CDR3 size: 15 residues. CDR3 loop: CASSIVELPNTEAFF. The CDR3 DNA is TGTGCCAGTAGTATAGTTGAGCTCCCGAACACTGAAGCTTTCTTT.

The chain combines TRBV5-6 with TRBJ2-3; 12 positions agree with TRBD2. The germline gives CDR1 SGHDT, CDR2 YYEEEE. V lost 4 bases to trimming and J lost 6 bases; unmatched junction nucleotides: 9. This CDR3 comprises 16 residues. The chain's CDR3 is CASSPSRLAGVDTQYF. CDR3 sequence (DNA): TGTGCCAGCAGCCCCTCCCGACTAGCGGGAGTGGATACGCAGTATTTT.

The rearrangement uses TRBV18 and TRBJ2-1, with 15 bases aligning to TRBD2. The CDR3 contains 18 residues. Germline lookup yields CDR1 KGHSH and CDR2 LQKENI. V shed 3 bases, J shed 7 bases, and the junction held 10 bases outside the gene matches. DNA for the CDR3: TGTGCCAGCTCACCCGGAAGAGGACTAGCGGGAGGGCCGAATGAGCAGTTCTTC. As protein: CASSPGRGLAGGPNEQFF.

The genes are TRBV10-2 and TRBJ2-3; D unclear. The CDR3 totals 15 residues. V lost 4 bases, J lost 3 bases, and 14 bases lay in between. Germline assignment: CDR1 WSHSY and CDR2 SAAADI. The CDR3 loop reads CASSGGRAPTDTQYF. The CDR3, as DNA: TGCGCCAGCAGTGGCGGCAGAGCACCAACAGATACGCAGTATTTT.

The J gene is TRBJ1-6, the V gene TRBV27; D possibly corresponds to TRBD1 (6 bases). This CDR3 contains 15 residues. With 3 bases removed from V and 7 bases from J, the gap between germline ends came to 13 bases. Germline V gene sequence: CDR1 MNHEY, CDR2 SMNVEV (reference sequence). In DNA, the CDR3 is TGTGCCAGCAGTTTGAGGGGGAAGGGGAATTCACCCCTCCACTTT. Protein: CASSLRGKGNSPLHF.

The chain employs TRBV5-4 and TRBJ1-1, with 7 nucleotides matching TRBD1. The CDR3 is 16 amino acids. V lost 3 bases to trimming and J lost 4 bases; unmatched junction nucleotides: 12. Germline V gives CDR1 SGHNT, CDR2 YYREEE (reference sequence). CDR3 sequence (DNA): TGTGCCAGCAGCTGGACGGCGACAGGGAGTCTCACTGAAGCTTTCTTT. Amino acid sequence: CASSWTATGSLTEAFF.

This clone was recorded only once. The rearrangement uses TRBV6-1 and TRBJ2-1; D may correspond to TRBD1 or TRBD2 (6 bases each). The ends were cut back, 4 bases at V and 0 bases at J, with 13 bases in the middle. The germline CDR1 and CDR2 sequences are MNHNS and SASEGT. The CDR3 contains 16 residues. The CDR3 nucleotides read TGTGCCAGCAGTGTCCACGGGGGCCGCTCCTACAATGAGCAGTTCTTC. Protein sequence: CASSVHGGRSYNEQFF.

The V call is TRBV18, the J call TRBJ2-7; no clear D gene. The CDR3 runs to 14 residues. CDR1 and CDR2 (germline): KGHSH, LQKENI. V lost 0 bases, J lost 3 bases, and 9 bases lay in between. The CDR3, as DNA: TGTGCCAGCTCACCACCGGCACAGAGCTACGAGCAGTACTTC. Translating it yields CASSPPAQSYEQYF.

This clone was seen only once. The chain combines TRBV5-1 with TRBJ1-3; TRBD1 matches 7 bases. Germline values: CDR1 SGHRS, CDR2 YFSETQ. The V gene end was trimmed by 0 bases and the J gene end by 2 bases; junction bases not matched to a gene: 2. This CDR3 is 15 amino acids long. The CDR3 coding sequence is TGCGCCAGCAGCTTGGGACAGGGAGCTGGAAACACCATATATTTT. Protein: CASSLGQGAGNTIYF.

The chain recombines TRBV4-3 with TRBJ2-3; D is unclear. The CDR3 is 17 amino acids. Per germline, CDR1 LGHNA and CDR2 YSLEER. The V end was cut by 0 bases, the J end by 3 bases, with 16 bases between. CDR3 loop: CASSQDRKGDTTDTQYF. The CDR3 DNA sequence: TGCGCCAGCAGCCAAGATCGAAAAGGAGATACAACAGATACGCAGTATTTT.

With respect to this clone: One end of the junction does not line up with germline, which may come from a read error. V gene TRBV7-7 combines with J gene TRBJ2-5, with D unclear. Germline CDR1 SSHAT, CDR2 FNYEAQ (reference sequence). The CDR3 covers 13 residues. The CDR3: CASSLQGYETQYF. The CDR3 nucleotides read TGTGCTAGCAGCCTCCAAGGGTATGAGACCCAGTACTTC.

CDR3 in amino acids: CAISERGSIYEQYF. CDR3 DNA sequence: TGTGCCATCAGTGAAAGGGGAAGTATCTACGAGCAGTACTTC. The chain carries TRBV10-3 and TRBJ2-7; possible D gene TRBD1, 5 bases. There are 14 residues in the CDR3. CDR1 and CDR2 (germline): ENHRY, SYGVKD. Trimming took off 3 bases at V and 3 bases at J, with 12 bases between the two ends.

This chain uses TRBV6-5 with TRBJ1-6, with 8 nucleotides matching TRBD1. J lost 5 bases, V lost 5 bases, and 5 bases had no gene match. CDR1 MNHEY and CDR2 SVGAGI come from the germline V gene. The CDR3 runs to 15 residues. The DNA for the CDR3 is TGTGCCAGCAGTAATGGACAGGGTGATAATTCACCCCTCCACTTT. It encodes CASSNGQGDNSPLHF.

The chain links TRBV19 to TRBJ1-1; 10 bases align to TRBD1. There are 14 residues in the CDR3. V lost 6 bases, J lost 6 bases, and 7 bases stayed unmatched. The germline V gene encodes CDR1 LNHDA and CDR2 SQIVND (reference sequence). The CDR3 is CASSPRGTGAEAFF. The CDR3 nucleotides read TGTGCCAGTAGCCCTCGTGGGACAGGGGCTGAAGCTTTCTTT.

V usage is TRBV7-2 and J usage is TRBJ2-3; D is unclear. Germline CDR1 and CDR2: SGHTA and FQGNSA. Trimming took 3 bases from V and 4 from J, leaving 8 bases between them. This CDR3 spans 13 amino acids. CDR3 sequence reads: CASSFIGADTQYF. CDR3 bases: TGTGCCAGCAGCTTTATTGGGGCAGATACGCAGTATTTT.

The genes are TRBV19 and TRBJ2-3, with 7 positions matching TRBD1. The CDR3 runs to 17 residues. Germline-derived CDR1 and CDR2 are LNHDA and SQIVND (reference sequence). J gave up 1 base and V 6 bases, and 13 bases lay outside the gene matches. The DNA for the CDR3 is TGTGCCAGTAGCCCCCGGGACAGCAACTTGGGCACAGATACGCAGTATTTT. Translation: CASSPRDSNLGTDTQYF.

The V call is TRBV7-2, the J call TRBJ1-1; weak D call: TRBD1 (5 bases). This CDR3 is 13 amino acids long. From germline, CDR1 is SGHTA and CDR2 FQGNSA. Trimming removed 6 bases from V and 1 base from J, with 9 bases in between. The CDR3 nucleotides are TGTGCCAGCAGGGCCGGACAGAACACTGAAGCTTTCTTT. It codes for CASRAGQNTEAFF.

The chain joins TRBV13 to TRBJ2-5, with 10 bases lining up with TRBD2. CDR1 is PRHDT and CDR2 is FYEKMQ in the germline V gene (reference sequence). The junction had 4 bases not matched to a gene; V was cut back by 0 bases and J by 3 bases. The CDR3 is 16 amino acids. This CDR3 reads CASSLGLAGAKETQYF. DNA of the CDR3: TGTGCCAGCAGCTTAGGGCTAGCGGGGGCCAAAGAGACCCAGTACTTC.

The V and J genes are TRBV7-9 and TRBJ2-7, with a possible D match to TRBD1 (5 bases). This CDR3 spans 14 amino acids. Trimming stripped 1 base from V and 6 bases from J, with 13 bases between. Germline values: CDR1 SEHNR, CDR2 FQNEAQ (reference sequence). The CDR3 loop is CASSLDRNFGEQYF. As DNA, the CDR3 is TGTGCCAGCAGCTTAGACAGGAACTTTGGCGAGCAGTACTTC.

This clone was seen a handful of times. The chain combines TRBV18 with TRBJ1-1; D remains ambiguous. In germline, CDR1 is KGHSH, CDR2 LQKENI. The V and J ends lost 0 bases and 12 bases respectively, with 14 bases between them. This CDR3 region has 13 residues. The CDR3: CASSPPGIRETFF. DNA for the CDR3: TGTGCCAGCTCACCACCGGGGATACGTGAGACTTTCTTT.

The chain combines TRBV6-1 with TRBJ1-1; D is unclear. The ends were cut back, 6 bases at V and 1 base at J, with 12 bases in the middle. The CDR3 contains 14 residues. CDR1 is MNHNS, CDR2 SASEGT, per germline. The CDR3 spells CASSQLGQNTEAFF. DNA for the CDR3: TGTGCCAGCAGCCAATTGGGTCAGAACACTGAAGCTTTCTTT.